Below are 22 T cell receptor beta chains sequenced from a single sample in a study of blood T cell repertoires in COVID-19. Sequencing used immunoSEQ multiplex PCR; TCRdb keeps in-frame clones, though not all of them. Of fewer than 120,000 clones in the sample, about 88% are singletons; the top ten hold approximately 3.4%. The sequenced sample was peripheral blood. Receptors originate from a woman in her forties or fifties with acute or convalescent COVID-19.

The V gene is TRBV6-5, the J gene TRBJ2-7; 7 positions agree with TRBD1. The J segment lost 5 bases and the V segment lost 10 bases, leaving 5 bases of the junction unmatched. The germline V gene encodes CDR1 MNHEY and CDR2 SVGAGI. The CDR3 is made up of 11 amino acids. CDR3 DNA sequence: TGTGCCACTCAACAGGGGAACGAGCAGTACTTC. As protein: CATQQGNEQYF.

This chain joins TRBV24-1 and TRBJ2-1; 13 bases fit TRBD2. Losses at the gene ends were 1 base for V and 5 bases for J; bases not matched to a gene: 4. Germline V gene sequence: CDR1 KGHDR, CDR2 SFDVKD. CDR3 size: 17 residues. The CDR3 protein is CATSDFGGTSGNNEQFF. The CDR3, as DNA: TGTGCCACCAGTGATTTCGGGGGGACTAGCGGGAACAATGAGCAGTTCTTC.

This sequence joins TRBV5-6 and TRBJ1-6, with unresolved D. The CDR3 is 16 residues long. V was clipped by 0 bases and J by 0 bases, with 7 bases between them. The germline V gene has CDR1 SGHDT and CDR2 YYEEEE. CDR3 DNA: TGTGCCAGCAGCTTGGACAGCCGCTCCTATAATTCACCCCTCCACTTT. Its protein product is CASSLDSRSYNSPLHF.

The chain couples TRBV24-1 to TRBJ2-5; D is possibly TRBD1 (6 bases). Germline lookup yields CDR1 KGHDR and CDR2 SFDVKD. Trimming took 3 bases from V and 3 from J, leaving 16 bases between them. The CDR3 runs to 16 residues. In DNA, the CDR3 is TGTGCCACCAGTGATAGTACCTCGGACAGAAAAGAGACCCAGTACTTC. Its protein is CATSDSTSDRKETQYF.

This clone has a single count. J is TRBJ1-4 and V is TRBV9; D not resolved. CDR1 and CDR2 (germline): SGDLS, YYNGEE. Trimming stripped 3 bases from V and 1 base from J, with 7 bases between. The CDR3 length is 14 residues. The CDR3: CASSGRRTNEKLFF. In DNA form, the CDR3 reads TGTGCCAGCAGCGGACGGAGAACTAATGAAAAACTGTTTTTT.

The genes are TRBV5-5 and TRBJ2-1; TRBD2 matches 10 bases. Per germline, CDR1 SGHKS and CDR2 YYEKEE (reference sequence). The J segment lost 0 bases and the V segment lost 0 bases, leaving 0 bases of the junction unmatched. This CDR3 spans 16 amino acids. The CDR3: CASSLVAGGSYNEQFF. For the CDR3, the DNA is TGTGCCAGCAGCTTGGTAGCGGGAGGCTCCTACAATGAGCAGTTCTTC. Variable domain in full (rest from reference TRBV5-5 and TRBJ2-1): DAGVTQSPTHLIKTRGQQVTLRCSPISGHKSVSWYQQVLGQGPQFIFQYYEKEERGRGNFPDRFSARQFPNYSSELNVNALLLGDSALYLCASSLVAGGSYNEQFFGPGTRLTVL.

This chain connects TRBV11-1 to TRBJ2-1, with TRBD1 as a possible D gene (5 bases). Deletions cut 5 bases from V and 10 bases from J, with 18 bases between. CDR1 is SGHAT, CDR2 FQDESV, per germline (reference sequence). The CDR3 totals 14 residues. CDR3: CASSKPPFSGEQFF. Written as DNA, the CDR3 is TGTGCCAGCAGCAAGCCGCCTTTCTCAGGGGAGCAGTTCTTC. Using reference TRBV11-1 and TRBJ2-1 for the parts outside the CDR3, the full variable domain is EAEVAQSPRYKITEKSQAVAFWCDPISGHATLYWYRQILGQGPELLVQFQDESVVDDSQLPKDRFSAERLKGVDSTLKIQPAELGDSAMYLCASSKPPFSGEQFFGPGTRLTVL.

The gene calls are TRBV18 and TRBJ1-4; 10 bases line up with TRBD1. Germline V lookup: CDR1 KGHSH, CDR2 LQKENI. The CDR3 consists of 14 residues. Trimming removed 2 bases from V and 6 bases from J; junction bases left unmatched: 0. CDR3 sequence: CASSPGQGDEKLFF. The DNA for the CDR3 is TGTGCCAGCTCACCAGGACAGGGGGATGAAAAACTGTTTTTT.

The CDR3 nucleotides are TGTGCCAGCAGCTTGGGACTAGCGGGCATTCAGTACTTC. Amino acid sequence: CASSLGLAGIQYF. V and J are TRBV5-6 and TRBJ2-4, with 10 bases identical to TRBD2. The V gene end was trimmed by 0 bases and the J gene end by 9 bases; junction bases not matched to a gene: 0. CDR3 length equals 13 residues. The V gene's germline CDR1 is SGHDT and CDR2 YYEEEE.

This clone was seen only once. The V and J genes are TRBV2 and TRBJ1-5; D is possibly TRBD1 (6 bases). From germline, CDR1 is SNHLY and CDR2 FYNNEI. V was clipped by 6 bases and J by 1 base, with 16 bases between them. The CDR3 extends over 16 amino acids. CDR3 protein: CASRPTGSGSNQPQHF. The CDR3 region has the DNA TGTGCCAGCAGACCAACAGGGTCCGGCAGCAATCAGCCCCAGCATTTT.

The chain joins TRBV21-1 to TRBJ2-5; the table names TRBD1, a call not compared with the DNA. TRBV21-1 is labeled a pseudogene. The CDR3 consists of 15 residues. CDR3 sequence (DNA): TGTGCCAGCAGCATTAGACAGGGCCCTCAAGAGACCCAGTACTTC. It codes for CASSIRQGPQETQYF.

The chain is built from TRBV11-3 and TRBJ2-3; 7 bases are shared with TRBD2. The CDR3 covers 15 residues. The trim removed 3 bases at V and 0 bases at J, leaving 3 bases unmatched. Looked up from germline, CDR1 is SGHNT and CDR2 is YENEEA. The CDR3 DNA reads TGTGCCAGCAGCTTTGAGGGAGGGAGCACAGATACGCAGTATTTT. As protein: CASSFEGGSTDTQYF. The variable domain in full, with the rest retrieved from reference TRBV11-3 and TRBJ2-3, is EAGVVQSPRYKIIEKKQPVAFWCNPISGHNTLYWYLQNLGQGPELLIRYENEEAVDDSQLPKDRFSAERLKGVDSTLKIQPAELGDSAVYLCASSFEGGSTDTQYFGPGTRLTVL.

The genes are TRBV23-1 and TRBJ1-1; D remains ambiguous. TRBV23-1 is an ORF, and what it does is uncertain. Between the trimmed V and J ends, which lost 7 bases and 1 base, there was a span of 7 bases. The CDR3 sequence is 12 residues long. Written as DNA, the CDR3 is TGCGCCAGCACTATCAAGAACACTGAAGCTTTCTTT. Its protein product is CASTIKNTEAFF.

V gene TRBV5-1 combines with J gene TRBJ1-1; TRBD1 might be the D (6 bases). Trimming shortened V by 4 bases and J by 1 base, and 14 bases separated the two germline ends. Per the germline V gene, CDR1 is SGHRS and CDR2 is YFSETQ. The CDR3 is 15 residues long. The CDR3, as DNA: TGCGCCAGCAGCCAGGTTCTACAGGGGAACACTGAAGCTTTCTTT. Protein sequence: CASSQVLQGNTEAFF. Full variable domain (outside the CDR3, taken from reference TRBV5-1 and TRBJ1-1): KAGVTQTPRYLIKTRGQQVTLSCSPISGHRSVSWYQQTPGQGLQFLFEYFSETQRNKGNFPGRFSGRQFSNSRSEMNVSTLELGDSALYLCASSQVLQGNTEAFFGQGTRLTVV.

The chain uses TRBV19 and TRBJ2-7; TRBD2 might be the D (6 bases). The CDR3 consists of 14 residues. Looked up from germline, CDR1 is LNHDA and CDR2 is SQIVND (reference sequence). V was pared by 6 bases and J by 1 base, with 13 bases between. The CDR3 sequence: CASRRRAASYEQYF. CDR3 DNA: TGTGCCAGTAGAAGGAGGGCAGCTTCCTACGAGCAGTACTTC. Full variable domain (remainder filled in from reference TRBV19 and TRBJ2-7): DGGITQSPKYLFRKEGQNVTLSCEQNLNHDAMYWYRQDPGQGLRLIYYSQIVNDFQKGDIAEGYSVSREKKESFPLTVTSAQKNPTAFYLCASRRRAASYEQYFGPGTRLTVT.

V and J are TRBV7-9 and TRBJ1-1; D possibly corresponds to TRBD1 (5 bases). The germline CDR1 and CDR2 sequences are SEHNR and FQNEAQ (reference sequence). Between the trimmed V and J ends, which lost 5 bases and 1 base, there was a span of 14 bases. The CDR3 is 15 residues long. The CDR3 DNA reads TGTGCCAGCAGCCAGGCCGGACACCAGAACACTGAAGCTTTCTTT. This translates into CASSQAGHQNTEAFF.

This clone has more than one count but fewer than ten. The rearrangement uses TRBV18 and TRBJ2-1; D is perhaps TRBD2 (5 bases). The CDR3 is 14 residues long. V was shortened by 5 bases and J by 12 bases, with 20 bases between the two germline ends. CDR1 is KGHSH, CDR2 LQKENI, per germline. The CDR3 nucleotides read TGTGCCAGCTCAATAGGAGGCGAGAGGCCTCGGCAGTTCTTC. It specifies CASSIGGERPRQFF.

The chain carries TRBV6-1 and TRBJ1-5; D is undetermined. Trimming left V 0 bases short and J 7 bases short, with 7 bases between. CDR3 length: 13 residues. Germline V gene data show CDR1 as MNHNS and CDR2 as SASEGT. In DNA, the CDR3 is TGTGCCAGCAGTGAAGCCGAGTTCCAGCCCCAGCATTTT. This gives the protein CASSEAEFQPQHF.

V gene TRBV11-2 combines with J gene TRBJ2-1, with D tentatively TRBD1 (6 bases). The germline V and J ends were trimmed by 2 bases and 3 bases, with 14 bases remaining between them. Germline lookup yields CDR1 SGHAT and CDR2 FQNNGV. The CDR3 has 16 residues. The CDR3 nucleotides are TGTGCCAGCAGCTTACAGGGGCGGCGGAGCTACAATGAGCAGTTCTTC. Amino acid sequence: CASSLQGRRSYNEQFF. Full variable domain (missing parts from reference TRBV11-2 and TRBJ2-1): EAGVAQSPRYKIIEKRQSVAFWCNPISGHATLYWYQQILGQGPKLLIQFQNNGVVDDSQLPKDRFSAERLKGVDSTLKIQPAKLEDSAVYLCASSLQGRRSYNEQFFGPGTRLTVL.

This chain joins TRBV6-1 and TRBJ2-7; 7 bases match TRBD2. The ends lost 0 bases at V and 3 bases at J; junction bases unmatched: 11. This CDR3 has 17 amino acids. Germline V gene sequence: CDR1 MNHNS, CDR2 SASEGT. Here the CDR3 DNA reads TGTGCCAGCAGTGAAGCCGACTGGCGGGAGAGGTACTACGAGCAGTACTTC. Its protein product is CASSEADWRERYYEQYF.

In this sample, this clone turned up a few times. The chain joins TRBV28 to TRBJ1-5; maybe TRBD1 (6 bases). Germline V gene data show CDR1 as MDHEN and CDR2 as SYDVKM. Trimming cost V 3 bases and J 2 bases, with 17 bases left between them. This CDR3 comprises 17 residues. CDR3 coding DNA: TGTGCCAGCAGTTTGGTACAGGGCTTTTTGGGCAATCAGCCCCAGCATTTT. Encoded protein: CASSLVQGFLGNQPQHF. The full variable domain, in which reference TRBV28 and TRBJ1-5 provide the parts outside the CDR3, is DVKVTQSSRYLVKRTGEKVFLECVQDMDHENMFWYRQDPGLGLRLIYFSYDVKMKEKGDIPEGYSVSREKKERFSLILESASTNQTSMYLCASSLVQGFLGNQPQHFGDGTRLSIL.

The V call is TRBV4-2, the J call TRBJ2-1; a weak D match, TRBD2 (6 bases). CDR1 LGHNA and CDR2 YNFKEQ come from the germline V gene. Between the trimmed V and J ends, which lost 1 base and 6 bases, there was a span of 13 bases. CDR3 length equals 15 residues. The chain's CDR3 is CASSQAGVSRNEQFF. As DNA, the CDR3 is TGTGCCAGCAGCCAAGCGGGAGTGTCGCGCAATGAGCAGTTCTTC.